The rows below give T cell receptor beta chains drawn from one sample of a study of cytomegalovirus exposure and HLA in healthy donors. Some clones are missing from TCRdb's copy, which holds only in-frame ones; the method was immunoSEQ multiplex PCR. The repertoire holds 50,000 or so clones, with 77% as singletons. Specimen: PBMCs. The receptors shown here come from a female donor in good health and CMV-seronegative. Each CDR3 is given with its conserved first and last residue. The D gene is left open where the match is weak. Not all rows give a size; the values are once, few, many and, for expanded clones, a class.

D,size,V,J,CDR3,DNA
NA,NA,TRBV6-1,TRBJ1-3,CASTGWEVATIYF,TGTGCCAGCACGGGGTGGGAGGTGGCCACCATATATTTT
NA,NA,TRBV4-2,TRBJ2-1,CASSHDDRPKHNEQFF,TGTGCCAGCAGCCACGACGACAGGCCTAAACACAATGAGCAGTTCTTC
NA,once,TRBV5-6,TRBJ2-7,CASSLGSREQYF,TGTGCCAGCAGCTTGGGTTCCCGCGAGCAGTACTTC
NA,NA,TRBV6-4,TRBJ2-1,CASSDSSERDEQFF,TGTGCCAGCAGTGACTCTTCCGAGCGGGATGAGCAGTTCTTC
NA,NA,TRBV13,TRBJ2-7,CASSLGSGAYEQYF,TGTGCCAGCAGCTTAGGCTCCGGGGCCTACGAGCAGTACTTC
TRBD1,NA,TRBV30,TRBJ2-3,CAWALTFGQGDTDTQYF,TGTGCCTGGGCTCTCACCTTTGGACAGGGGGACACAGATACGCAGTATTTT
TRBD1,NA,TRBV6-5,TRBJ2-7,CASSRQGNAYEQYF,TGTGCCAGCAGTCGACAGGGAAACGCCTACGAGCAGTACTTC
NA,NA,TRBV6-1,TRBJ2-1,CASSDPGAYNEQFF,TGTGCCAGCAGTGACCCGGGGGCCTACAATGAGCAGTTCTTC
NA,NA,TRBV20-1,TRBJ1-2,CSARKGDGYTF,TGCAGTGCTAGAAAGGGGGATGGCTACACCTTC
TRBD2,NA,TRBV5-4,TRBJ2-3,CASSPQGGLAGKDTQYF,TGTGCCAGCAGCCCCCAGGGTGGCCTAGCGGGGAAAGATACGCAGTATTTT
NA,once,TRBV9,TRBJ1-4,CASSPSGRPNEKLFF,TGTGCCAGCAGCCCATCGGGTAGGCCTAATGAAAAACTGTTTTTT
NA,NA,TRBV30,TRBJ2-6,CAWSVDGRGANVLTF,TGTGCCTGGAGTGTCGACGGGAGAGGGGCCAACGTCCTGACTTTC
NA,NA,TRBV9,TRBJ2-6,CASSAQGSGANVLTF,TGTGCCAGCAGCGCCCAGGGATCTGGGGCCAACGTCCTGACTTTC
TRBD1,once,TRBV6-1,TRBJ1-6,CASYKQGTNSPLHF,TGTGCCAGTTACAAACAGGGGACAAATTCACCCCTCCACTTT
TRBD2,few,TRBV18,TRBJ2-3,CASSPDETRRTSGGWSTDTQYF,TGTGCCAGCTCACCGGATGAGACACGGAGGACTAGCGGGGGGTGGTCCACAGATACGCAGTATTTT
NA,NA,TRBV7-2,TRBJ1-6,CASSLGVNNSPLHF,TGTGCCAGCAGCTTAGGCGTGAATAATTCACCCCTCCACTTT
TRBD2,NA,TRBV7-7,TRBJ2-3,CASSLDPTGTSGASTDTQYF,TGTGCTAGCAGCTTAGATCCCACCGGGACTAGCGGGGCTAGCACAGATACGCAGTATTTT
NA,NA,TRBV18,TRBJ1-1,CASSPGAQTEAFF,TGTGCCAGCTCACCGGGGGCACAAACTGAAGCTTTCTTT
TRBD1,NA,TRBV5-1,TRBJ2-3,CASSWRQGPEQDTQYF,TGCGCCAGCAGCTGGAGACAGGGTCCAGAACAAGATACGCAGTATTTT
NA,NA,TRBV4-1,TRBJ2-3,CASSQESGQFGTDTQYF,TGCGCCAGCAGCCAAGAGTCCGGACAGTTTGGCACAGATACGCAGTATTTT
NA,NA,TRBV11-1,TRBJ2-3,CASSEAGPAYTQYF,TGTGCCAGCAGCGAAGCGGGCCCGGCATATACGCAGTATTTT
NA,NA,TRBV2,TRBJ2-2,CASSEGTALSGELFF,TGTGCCAGCAGTGAAGGGACAGCCTTGTCCGGGGAGCTGTTTTTT
NA,NA,TRBV10-3,TRBJ2-7,CAISESAGQVSYEQYF,TGTGCCATCAGTGAGTCAGCAGGGCAGGTATCCTACGAGCAGTACTTC
TRBD2,NA,TRBV7-9,TRBJ2-7,CASSPSGGAYEQYF,TGTGCCAGCAGCCCTAGCGGGGGAGCTTACGAGCAGTACTTC
NA,once,TRBV19,TRBJ1-1,CASSTGGPRGNTEAFF,TGTGCCAGTAGCACCGGGGGTCCCCGGGGGAACACTGAAGCTTTCTTT
TRBD2,NA,TRBV27,TRBJ2-3,CASRPAGGTDTQYF,TGTGCCAGCAGACCAGCGGGGGGCACAGATACGCAGTATTTT
NA,few,TRBV5-4,TRBJ1-1,CASSAAPGEQGEAFF,TGTGCCAGCAGCGCTGCACCAGGGGAACAGGGTGAAGCTTTCTTT
TRBD1,few,TRBV28,TRBJ1-1,CASSLPTGVNTEAFF,TGTGCCAGCAGTTTACCTACAGGGGTTAACACTGAAGCTTTCTTT
TRBD1,few,TRBV19,TRBJ1-4,CASRDRVEKLFF,TGTGCCAGTAGAGACAGGGTTGAAAAACTGTTTTTT
NA,NA,TRBV7-9,TRBJ2-5,CASSPGTGPRETQYF,TGTGCCAGCAGCCCAGGCACAGGGCCGCGGGAGACCCAGTACTTC
NA,NA,TRBV29-1,TRBJ1-5,CSVAAGGNQPQHF,TGCAGCGTTGCAGCGGGGGGCAATCAGCCCCAGCATTTT
NA,NA,TRBV6-1,TRBJ1-5,CASRETGSPNQPQHF,TGTGCCAGCAGAGAGACAGGATCCCCCAATCAGCCCCAGCATTTT
TRBD2,few,TRBV4-3,TRBJ2-7,CASSLSTGTSGSYEQYF,TGCGCCAGCAGCCTGTCCACCGGGACTAGCGGCTCCTACGAGCAGTACTTC
TRBD2,once,TRBV7-2,TRBJ2-7,CVSSLIGGLAGDEQYF,TGTGTCAGCAGCTTAATAGGGGGACTAGCGGGGGACGAGCAGTACTTC
NA,NA,TRBV6-5,TRBJ1-3,CASSYDRNSGNTIYF,TGTGCCAGCAGTTACGACAGGAACTCTGGAAACACCATATATTTT
NA,NA,TRBV7-9,TRBJ2-5,CASSFADPGGRRGTQYF,TGTGCCAGCAGCTTTGCGGACCCCGGAGGGCGAAGAGGGACCCAGTACTTC
NA,NA,TRBV15,TRBJ2-1,CATSRDWAPNEQFF,TGTGCCACCAGCAGAGATTGGGCTCCTAATGAGCAGTTCTTC
TRBD2,NA,TRBV19,TRBJ2-5,CASGGLRETQYF,TGTGCTAGCGGGGGACTTCGGGAGACCCAGTACTTC
NA,NA,TRBV20-1,TRBJ2-3,CSVEEPDTQYF,TGCAGTGTGGAGGAACCAGATACGCAGTATTTT
TRBD2,NA,TRBV29-1,TRBJ2-2,CSVELGLAGVGELFF,TGCAGCGTTGAATTGGGACTAGCGGGAGTCGGGGAGCTGTTTTTT
TRBD1,NA,TRBV7-3,TRBJ2-4,CASSLNRGDIQYF,TGTGCCAGCAGCTTAAACAGGGGAGACATTCAGTACTTC
TRBD2,NA,TRBV28,TRBJ2-7,CASRPSGSGSGYF,TGTGCCAGCAGGCCTAGCGGGTCGGGGAGCGGGTACTTC
NA,NA,TRBV5-1,TRBJ1-2,CASSPETALYGYTF,TGCGCCAGCAGCCCCGAGACAGCACTCTATGGCTACACCTTC
NA,NA,TRBV5-4,TRBJ2-7,CASSLAGGSYEQYF,TGTGCCAGCAGCTTGGCCGGGGGATCCTACGAGCAGTACTTC
NA,NA,TRBV28,TRBJ1-3,CASSGGSAGNTIYF,TGTGCCAGCAGTGGCGGGTCTGCGGGGAACACCATATATTTT
TRBD1,few,TRBV5-1,TRBJ1-2,CASSLVSGQGEYGYTF,TGCGCCAGCAGCTTGGTTTCAGGACAGGGGGAGTATGGCTACACCTTC
TRBD1,NA,TRBV2,TRBJ1-3,CASSFSQGAGNTIYF,TGTGCCAGCAGTTTCAGCCAGGGGGCGGGAAACACCATATATTTT
TRBD2,NA,TRBV7-6,TRBJ2-7,CASSSGTSGGAREQYF,TGTGCCAGCAGCTCCGGGACTAGCGGGGGGGCCCGTGAGCAGTACTTC
TRBD2,NA,TRBV19,TRBJ2-4,CASSIGGGTIVKNIQYF,TGTGCCAGTAGTATTGGGGGGGGGACTATAGTCAAAAACATTCAGTACTTC
TRBD2,NA,TRBV4-2,TRBJ2-3,CASSSRLAETDTQYF,TGTGCCAGCAGCTCACGACTAGCGGAAACAGATACGCAGTATTTT
TRBD2,NA,TRBV19,TRBJ2-1,CASSTGTSGMNEQFF,TGTGCCAGTAGTACCGGGACTAGCGGGATGAATGAGCAGTTCTTC
NA,NA,TRBV18,TRBJ2-3,CASSPNQVGAGGPRTDTQYF,TGTGCCAGCTCACCAAATCAGGTCGGGGCCGGGGGACCTCGCACAGATACGCAGTATTTT